This T cell receptor beta chain was sequenced in a study of beta chain features in type 1 diabetes. Whole-study results and caveats: Among all four CD4+ subsets, Type 1 diabetes patients had TCRB CDR3s that were moderately but significantly shorter. Fewer insertions but more deletions were seen at VDJ junctions in type 1 diabetes patients.

Trimming took 1 base from V and 5 from J, leaving 9 bases between them. The CDR3 extends over 14 amino acids. Germline-derived CDR1 and CDR2 are SGHDN and FVKESK. The investigators reverse transcribed all of the isolated RNA, so they sequenced expressed TCRB transcripts. Assay used: immunoSEQ multiplex PCR; TCRdb lists only in-frame clones, some missing. The sample comprises around 250,000 clones, over 20% of which are singletons, and roughly 0.028% rests with the top ten. Donors contributed one heparinised blood draw apiece, averaging about 110 mL. CD45RO/CCR7/CD25/CD127/CD95/CD27 sorting isolated CD4+ naive, central memory, regulatory and stem cell-like memory cells. In all sorted populations, purity surpassed 95%. This clone was observed a few times. Its antigen is undetermined.

Sequencing input: naive CD4+ T cells from blood. This receptor was obtained from a woman between 40 and 55 years old with type 1 diabetes. The chain uses TRBV14 and TRBJ2-1, with D tentatively TRBD2 (6 bases). The CDR3 reads CASSQVLANNEQFF. CDR3 DNA sequence: TGTGCCAGCAGCCAAGTGCTAGCGAACAATGAGCAGTTCTTC.